Below are 18 T cell receptor beta chains sequenced from a single sample in a study of CD8+ T cells in alopecia areata (dated 2018 in TCRdb). In the paper's terms, the treatment or condition label means: oral pan-JAK inhibitor, 5-10 mg twice daily. Library creation used the immunoSEQ multiplex PCR assay. RNA was extracted from all samples and reverse transcribed into cDNA, which served as template for TCR sequencing. The table comes from immuneACCESS by way of TCRdb, which keeps in-frame sequences with V and J called. Part of the clones is missing from these tables; in studies checked, under half for an unresolved V gene and the rest for unknown reasons. For this sample the table gives 150,000 to 200,000 clones, of which more than 55% were detected only once. The top ten clonotypes cover 1.3% of the sample. Sequenced here: CD4+ T cells sorted from blood, sampled around week 49, from a patient treated with tofacitinib. These receptors were collected from a human donor with alopecia areata.

This rearrangement joins TRBV29-1 to TRBJ1-1; TRBD1 agrees at 8 bases. This CDR3 is built from 14 residues. The J segment lost 5 bases and the V segment lost 1 base, leaving 6 bases of the junction unmatched. Germline loops: CDR1 SQVTM, CDR2 ANQGSEA. CDR3 DNA sequence: TGCAGCGTTGAAGGCAGGGGGCAATCAACTGAAGCTTTCTTT. Protein: CSVEGRGQSTEAFF.

Only one count was recorded for this clone. The chain carries TRBV5-1 and TRBJ2-3; 10 bases agree with TRBD2. Germline-derived CDR1 and CDR2 are SGHRS and YFSETQ. V lost 0 bases, J lost 5 bases, and 9 bases stayed unmatched. The CDR3 extends over 17 amino acids. The DNA for the CDR3 is TGCGCCAGCAGCTTGGCCCTAGCGGGGGCCGAGGGAGATACGCAGTATTTT. Protein sequence: CASSLALAGAEGDTQYF. The full variable domain, its missing parts supplied by reference TRBV5-1 and TRBJ2-3, is KAGVTQTPRYLIKTRGQQVTLSCSPISGHRSVSWYQQTPGQGLQFLFEYFSETQRNKGNFPGRFSGRQFSNSRSEMNVSTLELGDSALYLCASSLALAGAEGDTQYFGPGTRLTVL.

This chain links TRBV4-3 with TRBJ1-1, with D tentatively TRBD1 (6 bases). The CDR3 consists of 14 residues. Germline V CDR1 and CDR2: LGHNA, YSLEER. Between the trimmed V and J ends, which lost 3 bases and 2 bases, there was a span of 10 bases. The CDR3 is CASSQEDRNTEAFF. The CDR3 nucleotides read TGCGCCAGCAGCCAGGAGGACAGAAACACTGAAGCTTTCTTT.

The CDR3 protein is CASSEASFSYEQYF. In DNA, the CDR3 is TGTGCCAGCAGTGAAGCCTCCTTCTCCTACGAGCAGTACTTC. The rearrangement links TRBV6-1 to TRBJ2-7; no clear D. Trimming left V 0 bases short and J 0 bases short, with 6 bases between. The CDR3 length is 14 residues. From germline, CDR1 is MNHNS and CDR2 SASEGT.

The sample holds one count of this clone. This chain uses TRBV29-1 with TRBJ1-4; 7 bases map to TRBD1. CDR1 and CDR2 (germline): SQVTM, ANQGSEA. The CDR3 runs to 15 residues. The trim removed 6 bases at V and 6 bases at J, leaving 13 bases unmatched. The CDR3 spells CSVMTTGREDEKLFF. CDR3 DNA sequence: TGCAGCGTCATGACGACAGGGAGAGAGGATGAAAAACTGTTTTTT.

The chain combines TRBV5-1 with TRBJ1-6; TRBD1 might be the D (6 bases). CDR1 and CDR2 from the germline V gene are SGHRS and YFSETQ. V lost 5 bases and J lost 7, with 16 bases in between. CDR3 length equals 15 residues. The CDR3 sequence is CASSVSRGANSPLHF. The CDR3 DNA reads as TGCGCCAGCAGTGTCAGCAGGGGCGCGAATTCACCCCTCCACTTT.

The chain has TRBV29-1 and TRBJ1-1; D unclear. CDR1 and CDR2 from the germline V gene are SQVTM and ANQGSEA. V shed 7 bases and J shed 3 bases, with 15 bases lying between them. The CDR3 contains 13 residues. CDR3 sequence: CSASGKADTEAFF. The CDR3 bases are TGCAGCGCCTCGGGGAAGGCGGACACTGAAGCTTTCTTT.

The gene calls are TRBV4-3 and TRBJ2-1, with 12 bases fitting TRBD2. This CDR3 is built from 14 residues. Losses at the gene ends were 3 bases for V and 12 bases for J; bases not matched to a gene: 6. The germline CDR1 and CDR2 sequences are LGHNA and YSLEER. The CDR3 DNA sequence: TGCGCCAGCAGCCAGGAGACTAGCGGGGGCCCGCAGTTCTTC. Its protein product is CASSQETSGGPQFF.

This chain joins TRBV29-1 and TRBJ2-7; 12 bases map to TRBD2. The junction had 7 bases not matched to a gene; V was cut back by 4 bases and J by 0 bases. There are 16 residues in the CDR3. Germline V CDR1 and CDR2: SQVTM, ANQGSEA. The CDR3 region is CSVAAGLAGSSYEQYF. CDR3 in DNA: TGCAGCGTTGCCGCAGGACTAGCGGGGAGCTCCTACGAGCAGTACTTC.

The chain combines TRBV2 with TRBJ2-2; D is undetermined. V was trimmed by 0 bases and J by 4 bases, leaving 0 bases between them. The germline V gene has CDR1 SNHLY and CDR2 FYNNEI. CDR3 length: 12 amino acids. CDR3 amino acids: CASSEATGELFF. CDR3 in DNA: TGTGCCAGCAGTGAAGCCACCGGGGAGCTGTTTTTT.

This chain links TRBV5-1 with TRBJ1-1; 7 bases are a match to TRBD1. Germline CDR1 SGHRS, CDR2 YFSETQ. The CDR3 is 14 amino acids. Germline trimming cut 5 bases from V and 4 bases from J; bases unmatched to any gene: 8. CDR3 region: CASSTTGLVTEAFF. CDR3 coding DNA: TGCGCCAGCAGTACGACAGGGTTGGTCACTGAAGCTTTCTTT.

The J gene is TRBJ2-1, the V gene TRBV13; 12 bases are shared with TRBD2. Germline V gene sequence: CDR1 PRHDT, CDR2 FYEKMQ (reference sequence). V shed 5 bases and J 6 bases; nucleotides not matched to a gene: 11. This CDR3 has 17 amino acids. The CDR3: CASSRLAGASTGNEQFF. CDR3 in DNA: TGTGCCAGCAGCCGACTAGCGGGGGCCTCCACGGGCAATGAGCAGTTCTTC.

This chain links TRBV5-1 with TRBJ2-5; 8 bases agree with TRBD1. Germline lookup yields CDR1 SGHRS and CDR2 YFSETQ. The trim removed 4 bases at V and 2 bases at J, leaving 4 bases unmatched. The CDR3 runs 14 residues. The CDR3, as DNA: TGCGCCAGCAGCCCTGGACAGGGACAAGAGACCCAGTACTTC. Its translation is CASSPGQGQETQYF. Looking up the rest from reference TRBV5-1 and TRBJ2-5 gives the full variable domain: KAGVTQTPRYLIKTRGQQVTLSCSPISGHRSVSWYQQTPGQGLQFLFEYFSETQRNKGNFPGRFSGRQFSNSRSEMNVSTLELGDSALYLCASSPGQGQETQYFGPGTRLLVL.

The chain carries TRBV9 and TRBJ2-1, with D tentatively TRBD2 (5 bases). The CDR3 has 15 residues. Trimming removed 0 bases at V and 6 bases at J, with 13 bases between. CDR1 is SGDLS, CDR2 YYNGEE, per germline. DNA of the CDR3: TGTGCCAGCAGCGTAGTTGAGGGATGGAGCAATGAGCAGTTCTTC. Amino acids: CASSVVEGWSNEQFF. Full variable domain (missing parts from reference TRBV9 and TRBJ2-1): DSGVTQTPKHLITATGQRVTLRCSPRSGDLSVYWYQQSLDQGLQFLIQYYNGEERAKGNILERFSAQQFPDLHSELNLSSLELGDSALYFCASSVVEGWSNEQFFGPGTRLTVL.

This clone is judged medium-sized. This chain links TRBV14 with TRBJ1-1; D not resolved. V gave up 0 bases and J gave up 9 bases, with 11 bases separating them. The CDR3 runs 13 residues. Germline CDR1 reads SGHDN; CDR2 reads FVKESK. CDR3: CASSQDDGSQAFF. The DNA of the CDR3 is TGTGCCAGCAGCCAAGATGATGGCAGCCAAGCTTTCTTT.

This sequence joins TRBV30 and TRBJ1-1; maybe TRBD1 (5 bases). Trimming cost V 0 bases and J 11 bases, with 13 bases left between them. CDR1 is GTSNPN, CDR2 SVGIG, per germline (reference sequence). The CDR3 consists of 12 residues. In nucleotides, the CDR3 is TGTGCCTGGAGTGTACGAGGGGAGGAGGCTTTCTTT. This sequence encodes CAWSVRGEEAFF. The full variable domain, its missing parts supplied by reference TRBV30 and TRBJ1-1, is SQTIHQWPATLVQPVGSPLSLECTVEGTSNPNLYWYRQAAGRGLQLLFYSVGIGQISSEVPQNLSASRPQDRQFILSSKKLLLSDSGFYLCAWSVRGEEAFFGQGTRLTVV.

The rearrangement links TRBV6-5 to TRBJ2-3, with D perhaps matching TRBD2 (7 bases). The germline V gene has CDR1 MNHEY and CDR2 SVGAGI. V lost 8 bases, J lost 2 bases, and 17 bases lay in between. CDR3 length equals 15 residues. The chain's CDR3 is CASRISRGATDTQYF. CDR3 DNA sequence: TGTGCCAGCCGTATTTCCCGGGGGGCCACAGATACGCAGTATTTT.

Only one count was recorded for this clone. The V call is TRBV19, the J call TRBJ1-6; no definite D call. Trimming removed 7 bases at V and 7 bases at J, with 11 bases between. Germline V gene data show CDR1 as LNHDA and CDR2 as SQIVND (reference sequence). The CDR3 is 13 amino acids. The CDR3 nucleotides are TGTGCCAGTAAGAGGACTGACAATTCACCCCTCCACTTT. Its protein product is CASKRTDNSPLHF.